This passage covers 27 T cell receptor beta chains from one sample sequenced in a study of blood T cell repertoires in COVID-19. Assay: immunoSEQ multiplex PCR; the TCRdb copy retains only in-frame clones and omits some. The sample holds about 130,000 clones; 65% to 90% are singletons and the top ten take more than 6.5%. Sequenced input: peripheral blood. These receptors originate from a man older than 75 with active or convalescent COVID-19.

The genes are TRBV15 and TRBJ2-2; maybe TRBD2 (5 bases). V was trimmed by 7 bases and J by 2 bases, leaving 11 bases between them. CDR1 is LNHNV and CDR2 is YYDKDF in the germline V gene (reference sequence). The CDR3 length is 14 residues. The CDR3 sequence: CATKEDPNTGELFF. In DNA form, the CDR3 reads TGTGCCACCAAGGAGGATCCAAACACCGGGGAGCTGTTTTTT.

The CDR3 coding sequence is TGTGCCAGCAGCCCGGGACTAGCGAGGCGCACAGATACGCAGTATTTT. Encoded protein: CASSPGLARRTDTQYF. The V and J genes are TRBV11-2 and TRBJ2-3; 10 bases are shared with TRBD2. Germline V gene sequence: CDR1 SGHAT, CDR2 FQNNGV. This CDR3 is built from 16 residues. Germline trimming cut 5 bases from V and 1 base from J; bases unmatched to any gene: 6.

The chain employs TRBV9 and TRBJ2-7, with 7 bases aligning to TRBD2. The CDR3 is 16 amino acids. Germline CDR1 SGDLS, CDR2 YYNGEE. V lost 0 bases, J lost 1 base, and 7 bases stayed unmatched. The CDR3 DNA reads TGTGCCAGCAGCGTAGAGGCGGCGGGGGATTCCTACGAGCAGTACTTC. Protein sequence: CASSVEAAGDSYEQYF.

The V gene is TRBV5-1, the J gene TRBJ2-2; D unresolved. The V end lost 0 bases, the J end lost 1 base, and 7 bases lay between the germline ends. Germline CDR1 is SGHRS and CDR2 is YFSETQ. The CDR3 consists of 15 residues. For the CDR3, the DNA is TGCGCCAGCAGCTTGGAGGCAGGGAACACCGGGGAGCTGTTTTTT. Amino acids: CASSLEAGNTGELFF.

The chain has TRBV2 and TRBJ2-1, with TRBD2 matching over 11 bases. The CDR3 is 23 residues long. Trimming at V came to 2 bases and at J to 0 bases, leaving 21 bases not matched to a gene. CDR1 is SNHLY, CDR2 FYNNEI, per germline. The CDR3 nucleotides are TGTGCCAGCAGTGAACCCCTCCTCCCCAGGCTAGCGGGAGGTCGAAGCTCCTACAATGAGCAGTTCTTC. Residues: CASSEPLLPRLAGGRSSYNEQFF.

J is TRBJ1-2 and V is TRBV6-6, with unresolved D. The V gene's germline CDR1 is MNHNY and CDR2 SVGAGI (reference sequence). V shed 3 bases and J shed 6 bases, with 8 bases lying between them. There are 12 residues in the CDR3. The CDR3 sequence is CASSYPKDGYTF. The CDR3 region has the DNA TGTGCCAGCAGTTATCCTAAAGATGGCTACACCTTC.

V and J are TRBV7-6 and TRBJ2-3; 7 bases agree with TRBD2. CDR3 length equals 15 residues. Losses at the gene ends were 5 bases for V and 2 bases for J; bases not matched to a gene: 7. CDR1 is SGHVS, CDR2 FNYEAQ, per germline. DNA for the CDR3: TGTGCCAGCAGCGAAGCGGGGTTTAACACAGATACGCAGTATTTT. This encodes CASSEAGFNTDTQYF.

This clone has just one count. This chain joins TRBV12-3 or TRBV12-4 and TRBJ1-2; possible D gene TRBD1, 5 bases. The CDR3 length is 12 residues. Trimming removed 3 bases from V and 7 bases from J, with 9 bases in between. CDR3 in amino acids: CASSFDRRGYTF. As DNA, the CDR3 is TGTGCCAGCAGTTTTGACAGACGTGGCTACACCTTC.

The gene calls are TRBV3-1 (or the pseudogene TRBV3-2) and TRBJ2-7, with TRBD2 matching 14 bases. Germline V gene data show CDR1 as LGHDT and CDR2 as YNNKEL (reference sequence). The V and J ends lost 4 bases and 7 bases, in that order; junction bases with no gene match: 6. The CDR3 length is 15 residues. CDR3 sequence reads: CASSPTSGRAEEQYF. The CDR3 coding sequence is TGTGCCAGCAGCCCGACTAGCGGGAGGGCAGAAGAGCAGTACTTC.

CDR3 nucleotides: TGTGCCAGCAGCCCCGGACTAAGCACAGATACGCAGTATTTT. Its translation: CASSPGLSTDTQYF. V is TRBV7-8 and J is TRBJ2-3; possible D gene TRBD2, 6 bases. Trimming took off 5 bases at V and 0 bases at J, with 9 bases between the two ends. Germline V gives CDR1 SGHVS, CDR2 FQNEAQ. The CDR3 is 14 residues long.

V is TRBV7-8 and J is TRBJ1-4; 8 bases are shared with TRBD1. Germline V gene sequence: CDR1 SGHVS, CDR2 FQNEAQ. The CDR3 covers 14 residues. The V and J ends lost 5 bases and 8 bases, in that order; junction bases with no gene match: 7. The CDR3 DNA follows: TGTGCCAGCAGCGCTCAGGGGGCTAGGGAAAAACTGTTTTTT. Translated: CASSAQGAREKLFF. Drawing the rest from reference TRBV7-8 and TRBJ1-4, the complete variable domain is GAGVSQSPRYKVAKRGQDVALRCDPISGHVSLFWYQQALGQGPEFLTYFQNEAQLDKSGLPSDRFFAERPEGSVSTLKIQRTQQEDSAVYLCASSAQGAREKLFFGSGTQLSVL.

This chain joins TRBV21-1 and TRBJ2-3; TRBD2 was called by the table and not checked on the DNA. TRBV21-1 is given as a pseudogene. The CDR3 totals 17 residues. The CDR3 reads CASSPRASGRTPDTQYF. The DNA of the CDR3 is TGTGCCAGCAGCCCCCGGGCTAGCGGGAGAACCCCAGATACGCAGTATTTT.

This rearrangement joins TRBV7-9 to TRBJ2-5; D gene ambiguous. V was trimmed by 1 base and J by 3 bases, leaving 6 bases between them. From germline, CDR1 is SEHNR and CDR2 FQNEAQ (reference sequence). CDR3 length: 13 residues. CDR3 coding DNA: TGTGCCAGCAGCTTAGGGCAGAAAGAGACCCAGTACTTC. This gives the protein CASSLGQKETQYF.

This clone was recorded once. This sequence joins TRBV18 and TRBJ2-1; a weak D match, TRBD1 (7 bases). The CDR3 contains 15 residues. With 3 bases removed from V and 7 bases from J, the gap between germline ends came to 16 bases. The germline CDR1 and CDR2 sequences are KGHSH and LQKENI. The CDR3 here is CASSPRGGGMNEQFF. The CDR3 bases are TGTGCCAGCTCACCCCGTGGAGGGGGCATGAATGAGCAGTTCTTC.

This chain uses TRBV6-6 with TRBJ2-7, with D hard to call. Germline V gene data show CDR1 as MNHNY and CDR2 as SVGAGI (reference sequence). This CDR3 spans 15 amino acids. The V gene lost 5 bases and the J gene lost 0 bases, with 14 bases spanning the gap. The CDR3: CASSRFGSRSYEQYF. CDR3 sequence (DNA): TGTGCCAGCAGTAGGTTCGGGTCCCGCTCCTACGAGCAGTACTTC.

V is TRBV19 and J is TRBJ1-5, with 12 bases identical to TRBD1. Unmatched junction bases numbered 3, after V lost 6 bases and J lost 6 bases. Per the germline V gene, CDR1 is LNHDA and CDR2 is SQIVND (reference sequence). CDR3 length: 14 amino acids. The CDR3 DNA follows: TGTGCCAGTAGCGGGACAGGGGGCGGTCAGCCCCAGCATTTT. Residues: CASSGTGGGQPQHF.

J is TRBJ1-5 and V is TRBV3-1 (or the pseudogene TRBV3-2); unclear D gene. Trimming shortened V by 0 bases and J by 4 bases, and 10 bases separated the two germline ends. Germline V gene data show CDR1 as LGHDT and CDR2 as YNNKEL (reference sequence). This CDR3 contains 15 residues. The CDR3: CASSQDHGPNQPQHF. The DNA of the CDR3 is TGTGCCAGCAGCCAAGATCATGGGCCTAATCAGCCCCAGCATTTT.

The rearrangement joins TRBV7-6 to TRBJ2-7; D is uncertain. Germline V gene data show CDR1 as SGHVS and CDR2 as FNYEAQ. The V gene lost 2 bases and the J gene lost 6 bases, with 8 bases spanning the gap. The CDR3 covers 12 residues. CDR3 coding DNA: TGTGCCAGCAGCTTACCGGGTACCGAGCAGTACTTC. Protein: CASSLPGTEQYF.

This CDR3 reads CASSSDGEASTDTQYF. DNA of the CDR3: TGTGCCAGCAGTTCCGACGGTGAGGCTAGCACAGATACGCAGTATTTT. This chain links TRBV27 with TRBJ2-3; D is unresolved. Trimming cost V 4 bases and J 0 bases, with 14 bases left between them. The CDR3 extends over 16 amino acids. Per the germline V gene, CDR1 is MNHEY and CDR2 is SMNVEV (reference sequence).

The rearrangement joins TRBV3-1 (or the pseudogene TRBV3-2) to TRBJ1-2, with 7 bases fitting TRBD1. The CDR3 runs to 12 residues. With 5 bases clipped from V and 8 bases from J, the junction kept 5 bases outside the gene matches. CDR1 is LGHDT and CDR2 is YNNKEL in the germline V gene (reference sequence). CDR3 protein: CASSSGTAGYTF. The DNA of the CDR3 is TGTGCCAGCAGCTCTGGGACAGCCGGCTACACCTTC.

The rearrangement joins TRBV30 to TRBJ1-2, with TRBD1 matching over 10 bases. The V and J ends lost 3 bases and 3 bases, in that order; junction bases with no gene match: 1. CDR1 is GTSNPN and CDR2 is SVGIG in the germline V gene (reference sequence). This CDR3 has 13 residues. The CDR3 reads CAWRGTGDYGYTF. CDR3 bases: TGTGCCTGGAGAGGGACAGGGGACTATGGCTACACCTTC.

The V call is TRBV15, the J call TRBJ2-3, with 10 bases aligning to TRBD2. Unmatched junction bases numbered 3, after V lost 2 bases and J lost 1 base. The germline V gene has CDR1 LNHNV and CDR2 YYDKDF (reference sequence). The CDR3 runs to 16 residues. The CDR3 DNA sequence: TGTGCCACCAGCAGACCCGGGACTAGCGGCACAGATACGCAGTATTTT. Translation gives CATSRPGTSGTDTQYF.

The V and J genes are TRBV19 and TRBJ1-6; D call uncertain. The CDR3 has 14 amino acids. CDR1 LNHDA and CDR2 SQIVND come from the germline V gene (reference sequence). Trimming took off 4 bases at V and 7 bases at J, with 11 bases between the two ends. CDR3 in DNA: TGTGCCAGTAGTACCCGGACGGGGAATTCACCCCTCCACTTT. Amino acids: CASSTRTGNSPLHF.

The chain combines TRBV19 with TRBJ2-5; 8 positions match TRBD2. Germline V lookup: CDR1 LNHDA, CDR2 SQIVND (reference sequence). V shed 2 bases and J 3 bases; nucleotides not matched to a gene: 5. The CDR3 is made up of 15 amino acids. Written as DNA, the CDR3 is TGTGCCAGTAGTATATCGGGGGGGAGGGAAGAGACCCAGTACTTC. Translated: CASSISGGREETQYF.

The chain uses TRBV24-1 and TRBJ1-2, with TRBD1 matching 8 bases. V was pared by 6 bases and J by 8 bases, with 7 bases of the junction left unmatched. Germline CDR1 is KGHDR and CDR2 is SFDVKD. The CDR3 has 13 amino acids. CDR3 DNA sequence: TGTGCCACCAGTCGCGGACAGGGCGGCGGCTACACCTTC. This encodes CATSRGQGGGYTF.

This clone was observed a handful of times. The J gene is TRBJ2-4, the V gene TRBV15; a possible D gene is TRBD2 (5 bases). V lost 1 base to trimming and J lost 6 bases, with 10 bases between them. The CDR3 totals 14 residues. CDR1 is LNHNV and CDR2 is YYDKDF in the germline V gene (reference sequence). The CDR3 is CATSRGGEGNIQYF. In nucleotides, the CDR3 is TGTGCCACCAGCAGAGGGGGAGAAGGAAACATTCAGTACTTC.

The CDR3 DNA follows: TGTGCCAGCAGTGTTCGGGGGGATTCACCCCTCCACTTT. Its translation: CASSVRGDSPLHF. The genes are TRBV2 and TRBJ1-6; a possible D gene is TRBD1 (5 bases). Deletions cut 4 bases from V and 8 bases from J, with 9 bases between. Germline V gives CDR1 SNHLY, CDR2 FYNNEI. This CDR3 is 13 amino acids long.